This entry describes one TCR beta chain. Its specificity is not known. The PCR used 60 Vbeta and 13 Jbeta primers. Only in-frame clones appear in the TCRdb table, and some are missing; sequencing was by immunoSEQ multiplex PCR. The sample comprises roughly 150,000 clones, less than 85% of which are singletons, and 6.5% to 7.5% rests with the top ten. The sample comes from a study of cytomegalovirus exposure and HLA in healthy donors. Study-wide background: Most genotyped donors, roughly 80% of 398, had Caucasian-associated genetic ancestry. Study-wide points: TCR sequences were mostly rare, though some public TCRs occurred in many donors.

The CDR3 totals 16 residues. Between the trimmed V and J ends, which lost 7 bases and 5 bases, there was a span of 18 bases. CDR1 and CDR2 from the germline V gene are SGHAT and FQNNGV. The chain combines TRBV11-2 with TRBJ1-6; maybe TRBD1 (6 bases). This clonotype was obtained from a woman between 50 and 59 years old in good health and CMV-seropositive. Sequencing was done on a sample of PBMCs. Here the CDR3 reads CASNSIQGANNSPLHF. The CDR3, as DNA: TGTGCCAGCAACTCTATACAGGGTGCCAATAATTCACCCCTCCACTTT.